A selection of T cell receptor beta chains follows, all from one sample in a study of identical twins. TCRdb fed the 5' RACE reads into MiXCR, producing one record per CDR3 protein. The sample has around 500,000 distinct CDR3 sequences, 14% seen once. These same data were also listed under a study on yellow fever vaccine responses in identical twins.

Sample: CD4+ T cells sorted from blood. These receptor sequences come from a woman between 18 and 30 years old in good health. The CDR3 runs from the conserved cysteine through the conserved F or W. Fields, in order: V gene, J gene, CDR3 protein.

>TRBV7-2|TRBJ2-3
CASSLGVGVTDTQYF
>TRBV6-1|TRBJ2-3
CASSRGTEGTDTQYF
>TRBV20-1|TRBJ2-5
CSARDVWRGGVKTQYF
>TRBV6-2/TRBV6-3|TRBJ2-4
CASSFFGSRMENIQYF
>TRBV28|TRBJ2-1
CASRTRYNEQFF
>TRBV6-2/TRBV6-3|TRBJ2-1
CASSYTRRGSHEQFF
>TRBV3-1|TRBJ2-2
CASRRQGAGELFF
>TRBV6-5|TRBJ2-4
CASSSTVRIQYF
>TRBV6-2/TRBV6-3|TRBJ2-7
CASLSDTSYEQYF
>TRBV9|TRBJ2-1
CASSVGPGSNNEQFF
>TRBV29-1|TRBJ2-3
CSVGGGSSTDTQYF
>TRBV9|TRBJ2-3
CASSVDQGDTQYF
>TRBV7-6|TRBJ1-4
CASSSAGGWDRRIREKLFF
>TRBV10-3|TRBJ2-7
CAISEPGRGTGEQYF
>TRBV10-3|TRBJ1-2
CAIGLRDRGIGYTF
>TRBV5-1|TRBJ2-7
CASSRDSYGQYF
>TRBV3-1|TRBJ2-4
CASSQEKGGPSSF
>TRBV6-1|TRBJ2-7
CASSDRSALYEQYF
>TRBV28|TRBJ1-1
CASRVDRLNTEAFF
>TRBV3-1|TRBJ1-1
CASSQVPGLNTEAFF
>TRBV20-1|TRBJ2-7
CSADEQYF
>TRBV6-2/TRBV6-3|TRBJ2-2
CASSRLAVNTGELFF
>TRBV28|TRBJ1-6
CASSQDRVRNSPLHF
>TRBV7-8|TRBJ2-3
CASSLVAGGWDTQYF
>TRBV6-5|TRBJ1-4
CASSYDGTGVEKLFF
>TRBV20-1|TRBJ2-5
CSAIKGVTKETQYF
>TRBV4-2|TRBJ2-1
CASSQNRAGTYNEQFF
>TRBV20-1|TRBJ2-3
CSASQTTDTQYF
>TRBV6-2/TRBV6-3|TRBJ2-2
CASARPGQGASGELFF
>TRBV27|TRBJ2-7
CASSVFDSYEQYF
>TRBV20-1|TRBJ2-3
CSARQQGEGTDTQYF
>TRBV5-1|TRBJ2-3
CASSRDRPSDTQYF
>TRBV6-5|TRBJ2-1
CASSYSRLGLAGGEQFF
>TRBV9|TRBJ2-3
CASSVEQEGLAGSTDTQYF
>TRBV7-2|TRBJ1-1
CASSLVGSGNTEAFF
>TRBV27|TRBJ1-6
CASSPLWDNSPLHF
>TRBV6-2/TRBV6-3|TRBJ2-7
CASATGTALREQYF
>TRBV6-2/TRBV6-3|TRBJ2-5
CASTPDGREAQETQYF
>TRBV4-3|TRBJ2-7
CASSQAGGSYYEQYF
>TRBV6-1|TRBJ1-5
CASSERAGQRRNQPQHF
>TRBV20-1|TRBJ2-7
CSAPGPNRYEQYF
>TRBV6-1|TRBJ1-2
CASRGPGGSYGYTF
>TRBV12-3/TRBV12-4|TRBJ2-1
CASSLTQYNEQFF
>TRBV2|TRBJ2-4
CASISQQWDSNIQYF
>TRBV5-6|TRBJ2-1
CASRAGWSSYNEQFF